The T cell receptor beta chain described here comes from a study of molecular identifiers for immune sequencing clone quantification listed by TCRdb under 2018. About the investigation overall: For a replicate experiment, RNA from 20,000 or 100,000 naive CD8 T cells was divided into five aliquots, of which four were sequenced. The study was a methods study using CD8 T cells to benchmark molecular-identifier clustering-based TCR repertoire sequencing (MIDCIRS) and TCR RNA copy counting.

At the junction V is shortened by 11 bases and J by 15 bases, with 29 bases in between. CDR1 and CDR2 are read off the germline V gene as MGHRA and YSYEKL. The CDR3 has 14 amino acids, counting the end cysteine and phenylalanine. Just CDR3 DNA is preserved here, 42 bases in frame from base 1. This clonotype was picked up one time. This clone's antigen is unknown. Base qualities are missing; no much larger clone stands one base away. Single-read evidence is weak. Libraries of naive CD8 T cells were generated from about 20,000 to 1,000,000 sorted cells, with 10%, 30% or 50% of the purified RNA used. Naive CD8 T cells were FACS-sorted as CD8+CD4-CCR7+CD45RA+ on a BD FACSAria II into RLT Plus buffer. Under 11 TCR copies' worth of Jurkat RNA were spiked into roughly 20,000-1,000,000 naive CD8 T cell samples to test detection sensitivity. Enrichment of CD8 T cells was done with RosetteSep CD8+ T Cell Enrichment Cocktail plus Ficoll-Paque, and ACK red cell lysis came afterward.

The method behind the library was PCR. TCRdb records NextSeq 500 as the sequencer. Bulk TCR libraries were made following a previously described method, with the TCR primers given in Table S5. Purification of total RNA was performed with the Qiagen AllPrep DNA/RNA kit. Reads from multiple sequencing runs of the same library were pooled before analysis. As for the original processing: Reads were retained only if their TCR constant sequence matched exactly, and those retained reads were trimmed to 150 nt and grouped according to their 12-nt molecular barcodes. Reads inside each barcode group were sub-clustered using a 15% Levenshtein threshold, and a quality-weighted consensus sequence was constructed for each RNA molecule. Non-functional sequences were excluded, and lower-count sequences lying one edit away from another sequence were also excluded. Based on fitting two negative binomial distributions, any barcode sub-cluster with under 20% of the maximum read count was discarded. TCRdb trimmed public reads at Q25 via fastp, called clones via MiXCR and kept in-frame beta chains. Rows merge per CDR3 protein into single entries with the most common DNA and genes. V and J calls and clone size were set by TCRdb, not the authors. Present in this sample are more than 550,000 distinct CDR3 sequences, about 25% of which were seen just once. The ten top clones hold around 0.78% of the sample.

General study outcomes and caveats: Spiked-in Jurkat TCR RNA (approximately 10 copies' worth), which is not part of the donor repertoire, was contained in the naive libraries. Spiked-in Jurkat TCR RNA equal to a single cell's worth was reported to be detectable even within one million naive CD8 T cells. Without barcode sub-clustering, chimeric consensus sequences inflated TCR diversity; chimeras reached as high as 47%. The sizes of highly expanded clones could end up underestimated when identical TCR molecules share a barcode. In CMV-specific effector cells, clones with more than 20 RNA copies accounted for over 97% of molecules, whereas in naive cells such clones accounted for under 1%. Modeling gave about 3 recovered TCR RNA copies per cell versus approximately 11 by digital PCR, implying approximately 30% capture efficiency.

Sequenced input: naive CD8+ T cells from blood, with Jurkat cell RNA spiked in. The cell subset or site label, read with the paper, signifies: FACS-sorted CD8+CD4-CCR7+CD45RA+ naive T cells. This chain joins TRBV4-1 to TRBJ2-1, and possibly TRBD2, on 6 matching bases. The TCR sequence derives from a human donor in good health. Some libraries in this study had Jurkat cell RNA spiked in. The CDR3 protein: CARRQGLALGAPFF. The nucleotides read TGCGCCCGCCGCCAAGGTCTAGCGCTGGGTGCGCCGTTCTTC.